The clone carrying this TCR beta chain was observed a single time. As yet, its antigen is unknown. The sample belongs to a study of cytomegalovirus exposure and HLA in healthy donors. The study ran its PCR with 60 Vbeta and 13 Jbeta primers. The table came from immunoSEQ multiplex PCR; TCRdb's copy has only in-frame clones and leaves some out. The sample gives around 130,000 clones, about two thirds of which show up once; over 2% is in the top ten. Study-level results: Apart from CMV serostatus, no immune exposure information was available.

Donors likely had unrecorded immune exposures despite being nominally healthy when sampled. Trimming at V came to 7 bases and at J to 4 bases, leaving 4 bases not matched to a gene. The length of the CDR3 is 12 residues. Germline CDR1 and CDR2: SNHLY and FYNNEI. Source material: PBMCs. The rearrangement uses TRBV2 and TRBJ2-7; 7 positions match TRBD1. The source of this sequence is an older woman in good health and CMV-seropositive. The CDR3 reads CASMAGGYEQYF. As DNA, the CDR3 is TGTGCCAGCATGGCAGGGGGATACGAGCAGTACTTC. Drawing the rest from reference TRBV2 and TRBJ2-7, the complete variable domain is EPEVTQTPSHQVTQMGQEVILRCVPISNHLYFYWYRQILGQKVEFLVSFYNNEISEKSEIFDDQFSVERPDGSNFTLKIRSTKLEDSAMYFCASMAGGYEQYFGPGTRLTVT.